This TCR beta chain was documented in a study of beta chain features in type 1 diabetes (dated by TCRdb to the late 2010s). About the full investigation: Mean age, gender distribution, total cell number and subset yield did not differ between patients and healthy donors. Regulatory and stem cell-like memory subsets were obtained from only 8 patients and roughly 8 healthy donors, while naive and central memory subsets were obtained from all 30 or so donors. A total of some 100,000,000 sorted cells were examined across all samples, and a strong correlation was observed between cell number per subset and RNA yield. The study compared the TCRB repertoires of sorted circulating CD4+ T cell subsets in recently diagnosed type 1 diabetes patients with those in matched healthy donors. The research as a whole found: Patients with type 1 diabetes made fewer insertions and deleted more nucleotides at VDJ recombination sites, implying thymic rearrangement abnormalities. Because the HLA sub-analyses included only small numbers of individuals, any influence of HLA type on TCRB rearrangement was left unresolved. Because cDNA was sequenced instead of genomic DNA, highly expressing activated cells could be over-represented, though the groups showed no difference in activation or CD3 levels. Naive, central memory and regulatory TCRB repertoires appeared more similar among patients than among healthy donors. Shorter templates might have been favored by PCR, but patient and control samples were amplified and corrected together, so both groups would have been affected equally by any skew. Type 1 diabetes patients showed a moderate but significant shortening of TCRB CDR3 length in all four CD4+ subsets.

V is shortened by 3 bases, J by 0 bases, and the region joining them spans 8 bases. Measured from the cysteine to the phenylalanine, the CDR3 is 13 residues long. CDR3 DNA is the only sequence kept; it has 39 bases, read in frame from the first base. Based on the germline V gene (reference sequence), the CDR1 and CDR2 sequences are GTSNPN and SVGIG. This clone came up a few times. The antigen this receptor binds is unknown. No much larger clone exists at a distance of one base, and base qualities are not known. From each donor, a single peripheral blood sample of about 110 mL on average was drawn into heparinised tubes. A BD FACSAria II and a panel including CD45RO, CCR7, CD25, CD127, CD95 and CD27 were used to sort naive, central memory, regulatory and stem cell-like memory CD4+ T cells. Every sorted population had a purity above 98%. PBMCs were separated immediately by Lymphoprep density gradient centrifugation and were stained directly, without being cultured. To minimize batch effects, samples were stained and sorted in pairs, one healthy donor with one patient per experiment.

The entire amount of isolated RNA was reverse transcribed using the High Capacity cDNA Reverse Transcription Kit, so the sequenced TCRB transcripts were expressed ones. Deep immunoSEQ sequencing was applied to naive, central memory and regulatory T cell samples, giving an average of about 3.57 million total reads per sample. After sorted cells were lysed in RLT buffer, RNA was extracted with DNase-treated RNeasy Micro or Mini kits, with the choice depending on cell number. To prevent cross-contamination, each cell subset was processed individually, whereas patient and healthy donor samples were processed jointly. TCRB sequences were amplified from cDNA with the immunoSEQ multiplex PCR, producing 87-bp fragments spanning the CDR3 region. Sequencing of the amplicons was performed on the Illumina HiSeq platform. In the source study's methods: PCR bias was computationally corrected using synthetic template baselines, reads within Hamming distance 2 were collapsed, and singletons that could not be merged were discarded. Reads were aligned against IMGT so that V, D and J genes, CDR3 length and insertions or deletions at six rearrangement sites could be assigned. Within each subset, clonotype counts were normalized to sorted cell number, after which true diversity and Gini coefficients were computed with the tcR R package. The overlap coefficient, calculated on TCRB nucleotide sequences, was used to quantify repertoire sharing. Out-of-frame TCRB sequences from naive cells were analyzed as a proxy for the pre-selection repertoire. Here the immuneACCESS table is served through TCRdb, limited to in-frame sequences with V and J called. Missing clones are a known gap in these copies; in checked studies unresolved V genes cover under half, and the rest lacks a known reason. The V and J calls and the clone size are those of that table, but D and trimming were determined from the DNA. Counted in this sample were a few hundred thousand clones; approximately 15% of them appeared once. The ten largest clones represent roughly 0.033% of the sample.

The receptor's source is a man between 25 and 39 years old in good health. The sample comprised naive CD4+ T cells from blood. The cell subset or site label here, explained by the study, means: true naive CD4+ T cells. The chain is made from TRBV30 and TRBJ1-1; the D gene assignment is ambiguous. The CDR3 protein sequence reads: CAWRRTMNTEAFF. At the DNA level, the sequence is TGTGCCTGGAGGCGTACAATGAACACTGAAGCTTTCTTT.